This TCR beta chain was profiled in a study of T cells after yellow fever vaccination. Background on the study: Libraries from low-cell-number fractions were prepared with the SMART-Seq v4 Ultra Low Input RNA kit. Study results and caveats: Re-detected after boosting: most primary clones, more than 95% of CD4 and 88% of CD8.

In regard to this clonotype: The target antigen is unknown.

TCRdb reanalysed the 5' RACE reads using MiXCR and keeps one entry per CDR3 protein. This table holds about 320,000 distinct CDR3 sequences, roughly 10% found once. Germline CDR1 is SGHRS and CDR2 is YFSETQ. The CDR3 runs 16 residues. V was trimmed by 0 bases and J by 5 bases, leaving 17 bases between them. The sequence derives from a man younger than 35 who received the YFV17D yellow fever vaccine. J is TRBJ1-1 and V is TRBV5-1; the D gene is possibly TRBD1 (5 bases). The starting material was CD4+ T cells sorted from PBMCs, obtained 45 days after the yellow fever booster vaccination. CDR3 coding DNA: TGCGCCAGCAGCTTGGAAAACTTCAGGGATAGAACTGAAGCTTTCTTT. It is translated as CASSLENFRDRTEAFF.